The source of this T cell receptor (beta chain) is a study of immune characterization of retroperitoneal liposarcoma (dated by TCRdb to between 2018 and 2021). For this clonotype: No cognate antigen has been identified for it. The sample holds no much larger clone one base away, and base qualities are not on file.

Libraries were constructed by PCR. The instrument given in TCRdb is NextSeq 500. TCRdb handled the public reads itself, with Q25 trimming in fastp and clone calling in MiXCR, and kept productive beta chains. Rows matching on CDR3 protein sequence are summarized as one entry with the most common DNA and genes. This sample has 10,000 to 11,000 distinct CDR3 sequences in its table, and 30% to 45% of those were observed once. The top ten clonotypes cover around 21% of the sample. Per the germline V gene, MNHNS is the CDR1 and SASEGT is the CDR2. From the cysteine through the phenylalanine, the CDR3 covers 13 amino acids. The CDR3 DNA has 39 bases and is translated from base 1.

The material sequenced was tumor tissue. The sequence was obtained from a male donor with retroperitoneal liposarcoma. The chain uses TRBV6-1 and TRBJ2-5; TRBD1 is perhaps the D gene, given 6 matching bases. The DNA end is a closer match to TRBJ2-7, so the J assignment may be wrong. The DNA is TGTGCCAGCAGTAGGGACACGAACGGCGAGCAGTACTTC. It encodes CASSRDTNGEQYF.